The source of this TCR beta chain is a study of blood T cell repertoires in COVID-19. Across the study: PBMCs, B-cell-depleted T cells, or T cells were the source of the cDNA or gDNA that made up the material.

V lost 1 base, J lost 6 bases, and 13 bases lay in between. CDR1 and CDR2 (germline): SGHRS, YFSETQ. The CDR3 loop spans 15 amino acids. Original methodology: Nucleated cell counts were estimated from reference gene primer amplification. Libraries were prepared by immunoSEQ multiplex PCR; TCRdb keeps only in-frame clonotypes and omits some of them. V and J calls and clone size are those listed in that table; D and trimming were worked out from the DNA. The sample includes tens of thousands of clones, 85% to 90% seen only once; the top ten take 4.3%. This chain joins TRBV5-1 and TRBJ2-2; D is possibly TRBD1 (5 bases). Sequenced sample: peripheral blood. This TCR came from an elderly woman with active or convalescent COVID-19. As DNA, the CDR3 is TGCGCCAGCAGCTTGTTACCCAAAGGGGCCGGGGAGCTGTTTTTT. This gives the protein CASSLLPKGAGELFF.